Here is one TCR beta chain with its context. The sample belongs to a study of blood T cell repertoires in COVID-19. Study overall: Researchers got acute and convalescent COVID-19 samples from the United States, Italy and Spain.

Methods used by the authors: Amplification from reference gene primers served as the basis for estimated nucleated cell counts. Sequencing was performed with immunoSEQ multiplex PCR; in TCRdb, only in-frame clones are kept and a portion is missing. From that table come the V and J calls and clone size; the DNA was used to work out D and trimming. Of about 170,000 clones listed, roughly 80% are singletons. The receptor was derived from a man in his 60s with acute or convalescent COVID-19. The sample consisted of peripheral blood.

The CDR3 is CATSDYDSSSRTGLSGYTF. The CDR3 bases are TGTGCCACCAGTGATTATGACTCCAGCTCCCGGACAGGCCTTAGTGGCTACACCTTC. The chain has TRBV24-1 and TRBJ1-2; TRBD1 aligns across 7 bases. Losses at the gene ends were 2 bases for V and 7 bases for J; bases not matched to a gene: 21. Germline V CDR1 and CDR2: KGHDR, SFDVKD. The CDR3 covers 19 residues.